This T cell receptor beta chain was observed in a study of OX40 agonist ivuxolimab in advanced cancers. Study context: Patients undergoing dose escalation presented with hepatocellular carcinoma, melanoma, renal cell or head and neck cancer. Prior checkpoint blockade (anti-PD-1, anti-PD-L1 or anti-CTLA-4) was permitted; approximately 41% had it. With a range of roughly 20 to 80, age averaged about 58 years, and roughly 80% were male.

General study findings and limits: CD4+ and CD8+ blood T cells expanded clonally by week 6 at 0.1 to 3.0 mg/kg.

Some clones are missing from TCRdb's copy, which holds only in-frame ones; the method was immunoSEQ multiplex PCR. The sample shows 59,000 or so clones, roughly 80% of them seen only once. With regard to this clone: What it binds is unknown.

The clonotype comes from an adult with an advanced solid tumor such as melanoma, head and neck, liver or kidney cancer. The material was CD4+ or CD8+ T cells sorted from blood, obtained in a trial of the OX40 agonist ivuxolimab.

CDR3 nucleotides: TGTGCCAGCAGTTTACCAGGGAACTATGGCTACACCTTC. Amino acids: CASSLPGNYGYTF. The chain combines TRBV28 with TRBJ1-2; maybe TRBD1 (5 bases). The CDR3 is 13 residues long. Germline CDR1 is MDHEN and CDR2 is SYDVKM. V lost 2 bases, J lost 2 bases, and 6 bases lay in between.